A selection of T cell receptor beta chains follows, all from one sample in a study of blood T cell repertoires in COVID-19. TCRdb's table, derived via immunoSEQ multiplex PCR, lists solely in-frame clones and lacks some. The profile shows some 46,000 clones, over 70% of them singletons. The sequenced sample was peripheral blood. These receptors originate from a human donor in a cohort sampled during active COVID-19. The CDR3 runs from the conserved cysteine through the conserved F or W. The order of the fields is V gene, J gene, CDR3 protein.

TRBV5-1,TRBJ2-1,CASSLNGQGLGEQFF
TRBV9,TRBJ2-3,CASSVEGLATDTQYF
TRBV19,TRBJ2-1,CASILKQGGEQFF
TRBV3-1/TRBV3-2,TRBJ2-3,CASSQEEGRGRTDTQYF
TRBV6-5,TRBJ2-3,CASSYGPTPEYF
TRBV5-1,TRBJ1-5,CASSLGTGGSNQPQHF
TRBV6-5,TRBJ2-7,CASSSLAGGSYEQYF
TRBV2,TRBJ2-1,CASGTEINEQFF
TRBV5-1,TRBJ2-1,CASSLVPAGSYNEQFF
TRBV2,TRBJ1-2,CASSGSYGKIGGYTF
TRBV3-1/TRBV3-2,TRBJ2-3,CASSQYGASTDTQYF
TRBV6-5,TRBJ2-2,CASSYSVASTGELFF
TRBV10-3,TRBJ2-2,CAISPPSTGELFF
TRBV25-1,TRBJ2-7,CASSSPGVYEQYF
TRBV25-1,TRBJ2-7,CASRGDRDSYEQYF
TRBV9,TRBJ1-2,CASSTFGTGDGYTF
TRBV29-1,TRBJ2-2,CSVARWDKATNTGELFF
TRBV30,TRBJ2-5,CAWSGGLAGLQETQYF
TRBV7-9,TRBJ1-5,CASSFGVNQPQHF
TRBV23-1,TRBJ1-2,CASSQSTDRGFYGYTF
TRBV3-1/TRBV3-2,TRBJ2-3,CASSPLTSGRTDTQYF
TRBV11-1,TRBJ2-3,CASSPPGARGDTQYF
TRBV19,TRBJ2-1,CASSIDRQMGRAGYNEQFF
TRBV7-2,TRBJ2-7,CASSLVGGFQYEQYF
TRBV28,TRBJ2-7,CASSPGQVRAYEQYF
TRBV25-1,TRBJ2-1,CASSAGAGEQFF
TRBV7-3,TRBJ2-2,CASSSPRTGELFF